The 24 T cell receptor beta chains below were found in one sample sequenced in a study of patients and donors after allogeneic stem cell transplantation. TCRdb re-analysed the RT-PCR reads in MiXCR, keeping a single row per CDR3 protein. The sample records about 23,000 distinct CDR3 sequences, about 30% being singletons. Sample: blood, either unsorted or a sorted T cell fraction (not recorded which). The receptors were gathered from a human donor who was either an allogeneic HSCT recipient or a stem cell or donor lymphocyte infusion donor (not recorded which). It is not recorded whose cells these are; they may come from a transplant donor.

Only one count was recorded for this clonotype. The chain carries TRBV9 and TRBJ1-2; D gene ambiguous. This CDR3 is 14 amino acids long. Germline lookup yields CDR1 SGDLS and CDR2 YYNGEE. The ends were cut back, 1 base at V and 6 bases at J, with 13 bases in the middle. This CDR3 reads CASSVTAGWNGYTF. The CDR3 DNA reads as TGTGCCAGCAGCGTAACGGCGGGGTGGAATGGCTACACCTTC.

This clonotype was observed a few times. V and J are TRBV20-1 and TRBJ1-4; no clear D gene. Germline lookup yields CDR1 DFQATT and CDR2 SNEGSKA (reference sequence). The ends were cut back, 5 bases at V and 16 bases at J, with 14 bases in the middle. This CDR3 contains 10 residues. The CDR3 DNA follows: TGCAGTGCTGACGGACTAAGGGAGTTTTTT. Encoded protein: CSADGLREFF.

This clonotype was counted ten times or more. The chain links TRBV6-1 to TRBJ1-1; a weak D match, TRBD1 (6 bases). The CDR3 loop spans 12 amino acids. Trimming took off 5 bases at V and 5 bases at J, with 9 bases between the two ends. From germline, CDR1 is MNHNS and CDR2 SASEGT. The CDR3 here is CASSWGQTEAFF. The CDR3 DNA is TGTGCCAGCAGTTGGGGGCAAACTGAAGCTTTCTTT.

This clonotype occurred many times. The chain recombines TRBV12-3 or TRBV12-4 with TRBJ1-6; D not resolved. Between the trimmed V and J ends, which lost 5 bases and 4 bases, there was a span of 9 bases. The CDR3 length is 14 residues. CDR3 nucleotide sequence: TGTGCCAGCAGTCCGAGCCATTATAATTCACCCCTCCACTTT. Its protein product is CASSPSHYNSPLHF.

This clonotype was seen only once. The DNA for the CDR3 is TGTGCCAGCAGCTCGACAGGGGCGGTAACCGGGGAGCTGTTTTTT. Translation gives CASSSTGAVTGELFF. J is TRBJ2-2 and V is TRBV7-6; 8 bases align to TRBD1. V gave up 4 bases and J gave up 5 bases; unmatched junction bases: 6. Per germline, CDR1 SGHVS and CDR2 FNYEAQ. The CDR3 has 15 residues. Full variable domain (remainder filled in from reference TRBV7-6 and TRBJ2-2): GAGVSQSPRYKVTKRGQDVALRCDPISGHVSLYWYRQALGQGPEFLTYFNYEAQQDKSGLPNDRFSAERPEGSISTLTIQRTEQRDSAMYRCASSSTGAVTGELFFGEGSRLTVL.

In this sample, this clonotype turned up a few times. This chain connects TRBV12-3 or TRBV12-4 to TRBJ1-6; 8 nucleotides line up with TRBD1. The CDR3 totals 17 residues. V lost 6 bases, J lost 8 bases, and 15 bases stayed unmatched. The CDR3 loop reads CASSPWTGRLSDSPLHF. In DNA form, the CDR3 reads TGTGCCAGCAGCCCTTGGACAGGGAGGTTATCGGATTCACCCCTCCACTTT.

In this sample, this clonotype turned up a few times. V gene TRBV12-3 or TRBV12-4 combines with J gene TRBJ2-5; possibly TRBD1 for D (6 bases). The CDR3 is 12 amino acids. The ends were cut back, 7 bases at V and 1 base at J, with 7 bases in the middle. Here the CDR3 reads CASKGGQETQYF. CDR3 DNA sequence: TGTGCCAGCAAAGGGGGCCAAGAGACCCAGTACTTC.

In this sample, this clonotype turned up many times. The gene calls are TRBV15 and TRBJ1-2; D is possibly TRBD1 (6 bases). The CDR3 is 15 residues long. Trimming left V 0 bases short and J 0 bases short, with 8 bases between. Looked up from germline, CDR1 is LNHNV and CDR2 is YYDKDF (reference sequence). CDR3: CATSRDRGTNYGYTF. As DNA, the CDR3 is TGTGCCACCAGCAGAGATAGGGGGACTAACTATGGCTACACCTTC.

This clonotype was counted a few times. This chain uses TRBV4-2 with TRBJ1-5; unclear D gene. V was trimmed by 6 bases and J by 2 bases, leaving 11 bases between them. This CDR3 is 14 amino acids long. CDR1 LGHNA and CDR2 YNFKEQ come from the germline V gene. The CDR3 coding sequence is TGTGCCAGCAGTCACGTATGGGGCAATCAGCCCCAGCATTTT. The encoded protein is CASSHVWGNQPQHF.

A few counts support this clonotype. The chain uses TRBV9 and TRBJ2-1, with D uncertain. Germline V lookup: CDR1 SGDLS, CDR2 YYNGEE. Trimming left V 1 base short and J 3 bases short, with 2 bases between. The CDR3 is 12 amino acids. CDR3 sequence reads: CASSVHYNEQFF. For the CDR3, the DNA is TGTGCCAGCAGCGTACACTACAATGAGCAGTTCTTC. Full variable domain (rest looked up from reference TRBV9 and TRBJ2-1): DSGVTQTPKHLITATGQRVTLRCSPRSGDLSVYWYQQSLDQGLQFLIQYYNGEERAKGNILERFSAQQFPDLHSELNLSSLELGDSALYFCASSVHYNEQFFGPGTRLTVL.

The chain combines TRBV7-2 with TRBJ1-3; the D gene is possibly TRBD1 (6 bases). The germline V and J ends were trimmed by 3 bases and 2 bases, with 11 bases remaining between them. The CDR3 covers 15 residues. Germline assignment: CDR1 SGHTA and CDR2 FQGNSA. The CDR3 sequence is CASSLGSGAGNTIYF. CDR3 sequence (DNA): TGTGCCAGCAGCTTGGGGTCAGGGGCTGGAAACACCATATATTTT.

In DNA form, the CDR3 reads TGTGCCAGCATTGGCCGTTTGACGAGTTTTAACTATGGCTACACCTTC. This gives the protein CASIGRLTSFNYGYTF. V usage is TRBV2 and J usage is TRBJ1-2; unclear D gene. This CDR3 is 16 amino acids long. Germline V gene lookup returns CDR1 SNHLY and CDR2 FYNNEI. Trimming removed 7 bases at V and 1 base at J, with 19 bases between.

The chain carries TRBV5-6 and TRBJ2-7; D gene unclear. CDR3 length equals 14 residues. Germline V CDR1 and CDR2: SGHDT, YYEEEE. V gave up 0 bases and J gave up 1 base, with 8 bases separating them. CDR3: CASSLDSFSYEQYF. In nucleotides, the CDR3 is TGTGCCAGCAGCTTGGACAGTTTTTCCTACGAGCAGTACTTC.

The V and J genes are TRBV5-1 and TRBJ2-3; D possibly matches TRBD1 or TRBD2 (6 bases each). The CDR3 is made up of 15 amino acids. CDR1 SGHRS and CDR2 YFSETQ come from the germline V gene. The germline V and J ends were trimmed by 0 bases and 5 bases, with 13 bases remaining between them. The CDR3 loop is CASSLGRGLEDTQYF. CDR3 coding DNA: TGCGCCAGCAGCTTGGGGAGGGGGTTGGAAGATACGCAGTATTTT. Combining the CDR3 with reference TRBV5-1 and TRBJ2-3 gives the whole variable domain KAGVTQTPRYLIKTRGQQVTLSCSPISGHRSVSWYQQTPGQGLQFLFEYFSETQRNKGNFPGRFSGRQFSNSRSEMNVSTLELGDSALYLCASSLGRGLEDTQYFGPGTRLTVL.

The chain is built from TRBV2 and TRBJ2-1; D not resolved. Germline lookup yields CDR1 SNHLY and CDR2 FYNNEI. The CDR3 covers 8 residues. Deletions cut 7 bases from V and 13 bases from J, with 5 bases between. CDR3 residues: CASTVQFF. In nucleotides, the CDR3 is TGTGCCAGCACGGTCCAGTTCTTC.

The chain links TRBV4-1 to TRBJ1-4, with D unresolved. V was shortened by 4 bases and J by 4 bases, with 16 bases between the two germline ends. The CDR3 contains 16 residues. Germline CDR1 MGHRA, CDR2 YSYEKL. In DNA, the CDR3 is TGCGCCAGCAGCCGAGGGTTACAGCAATTTAATGAAAAACTGTTTTTT. Residues: CASSRGLQQFNEKLFF.

Only a few counts were recorded for this clonotype. The chain links TRBV12-3 or TRBV12-4 to TRBJ1-2; D is undetermined. The CDR3 covers 16 residues. V was pared by 0 bases and J by 3 bases, with 14 bases between. The CDR3 sequence is CASSLAGRCGDYGYTF. CDR3 coding DNA: TGTGCCAGCAGTTTAGCGGGCCGGTGCGGTGACTATGGCTACACCTTC.

This clonotype has more than one count but fewer than ten. The V and J genes are TRBV9 and TRBJ1-2; D is uncertain. Germline loops: CDR1 SGDLS, CDR2 YYNGEE. This CDR3 contains 11 residues. Between the trimmed V and J ends, which lost 4 bases and 3 bases, there was a span of 4 bases. The CDR3 sequence: CASSRDYGYTF. In DNA form, the CDR3 reads TGTGCCAGCAGCCGGGACTATGGCTACACCTTC.

The rearrangement joins TRBV7-2 to TRBJ2-5; 7 bases agree with TRBD2. Germline V gives CDR1 SGHTA, CDR2 FQGNSA. V gave up 3 bases and J gave up 5 bases; unmatched junction bases: 6. The CDR3 contains 14 residues. Written as DNA, the CDR3 is TGTGCCAGCAGCTTGACTAGCATCCAGGAGACCCAGTACTTC. Translated, it gives CASSLTSIQETQYF.

The chain recombines TRBV11-2 with TRBJ1-4, with D hard to call. Trimming cost V 7 bases and J 0 bases, with 18 bases left between them. The length of the CDR3 is 17 residues. Germline V lookup: CDR1 SGHAT, CDR2 FQNNGV. The CDR3 sequence: CASTHPGIEATNEKLFF. The DNA of the CDR3 is TGTGCCAGCACCCACCCGGGGATTGAAGCAACTAATGAAAAACTGTTTTTT.

V usage is TRBV6-6 and J usage is TRBJ1-1; D is undetermined. The CDR3 is made up of 18 amino acids. Trimming pared 0 bases from V and 0 bases from J, leaving 17 bases between. Germline V gene data show CDR1 as MNHNY and CDR2 as SVGAGI (reference sequence). Written as DNA, the CDR3 is TGTGCCAGCAGTTACTCGGCGGGTTACGTACAAATGAACACTGAAGCTTTCTTT. Its translation: CASSYSAGYVQMNTEAFF.

V usage is TRBV10-3 and J usage is TRBJ2-3; a weak D match, TRBD1 (5 bases). CDR1 and CDR2 (germline): ENHRY, SYGVKD. The CDR3 contains 13 residues. V lost 4 bases and J lost 4, with 9 bases in between. The CDR3 bases are TGTGCCATCAGTGTCAGGGTGGCAGATACGCAGTATTTT. It encodes CAISVRVADTQYF.

This chain connects TRBV6-6 to TRBJ1-4; possibly TRBD1 for D (6 bases). The CDR3 extends over 15 amino acids. V was clipped by 6 bases and J by 3 bases, with 14 bases between them. From germline, CDR1 is MNHNY and CDR2 SVGAGI (reference sequence). CDR3 sequence reads: CASSQSKGANEKLFF. For the CDR3, the DNA is TGTGCCAGCAGCCAGTCCAAGGGGGCTAATGAAAAACTGTTTTTT.

This clonotype came up many times. The chain uses TRBV12-3 or TRBV12-4 and TRBJ2-3, with 11 bases matching TRBD2. V lost 5 bases, J lost 2 bases, and 3 bases stayed unmatched. The CDR3 runs to 15 residues. CDR3 in amino acids: CASSGTSGFTDTQYF. For the CDR3, the DNA is TGTGCCAGCAGTGGGACTAGCGGCTTCACAGATACGCAGTATTTT.